The 23 T cell receptor beta chains given below trace back to one sample, sequenced in a study of Graves' ophthalmopathy and Graves' hyperthyroidism. For repertoire sequencing, the TCR beta CDR3 regions were amplified from RNA transcripts. First-round RT-PCR used HTBI primers; second-round multiplex PCR followed. TCRdb processed the multiplex PCR reads anew with MiXCR; each CDR3 protein has one entry. The table shows 240,000 or so distinct CDR3 sequences, with around 42% occurring only once. Sequencing input: peripheral blood. These receptors were obtained from an adult man with Graves' ophthalmopathy.

V usage is TRBV15 and J usage is TRBJ2-3; D could derive from TRBD1 or TRBD2 (5 bases each). The CDR3 spans 16 residues. The V end lost 5 bases, the J end lost 1 base, and 16 bases lay between the germline ends. Germline V gene sequence: CDR1 LNHNV, CDR2 YYDKDF (reference sequence). The CDR3 spells CATSLGDLHGTDTQYF. The CDR3 DNA reads as TGTGCCACCAGCTTGGGGGATCTACACGGCACAGATACGCAGTATTTT. Using reference TRBV15 and TRBJ2-3 for the parts outside the CDR3, the full variable domain is DAMVIQNPRYQVTQFGKPVTLSCSQTLNHNVMYWYQQKSSQAPKLLFHYYDKDFNNEADTPDNFQSRRPNTSFCFLDIRSPGLGDTAMYLCATSLGDLHGTDTQYFGPGTRLTVL.

This clonotype was counted at least ten times. The chain employs TRBV15 and TRBJ2-7, with D tentatively TRBD2 (5 bases). V dropped 8 bases and J dropped 3 bases, with 14 bases sitting between them. The CDR3 loop spans 13 amino acids. Per the germline V gene, CDR1 is LNHNV and CDR2 is YYDKDF (reference sequence). CDR3: CATRGGEGYEQYF. The CDR3 DNA is TGTGCCACCCGCGGAGGAGAGGGCTACGAGCAGTACTTC.

This clonotype has a count of ten or more. CDR3: CASSVFTKGEQYF. The CDR3 DNA sequence: TGCGCCAGCAGTGTTTTCACGAAGGGCGAGCAGTACTTC. The J gene is TRBJ2-7, the V gene TRBV10-2; no clear D. Germline V CDR1 and CDR2: WSHSY, SAAADI. The CDR3 runs 13 residues. Trimming left V 4 bases short and J 6 bases short, with 13 bases between.

This clonotype was counted a few times. The rearrangement uses TRBV7-2 and TRBJ2-5; TRBD2 might be the D (5 bases). V was shortened by 2 bases and J by 4 bases, with 8 bases between the two germline ends. The CDR3 is made up of 13 amino acids. The germline gives CDR1 SGHTA, CDR2 FQGNSA. The CDR3 loop is CASSLLLVETQYF. DNA for the CDR3: TGTGCCAGCAGCTTATTACTAGTAGAGACCCAGTACTTC.

This clonotype was counted a few times. Here the CDR3 DNA reads TGCAGTGCAGAAAAAGGGTCTCCTGGCTCCTACGAGCAGTACTTC. Its translation: CSAEKGSPGSYEQYF. V and J are TRBV20-1 and TRBJ2-7; D unclear. Germline V gives CDR1 DFQATT, CDR2 SNEGSKA (reference sequence). The CDR3 totals 15 residues. V lost 6 bases to trimming and J lost 0 bases, with 18 bases between them.

As to this clonotype: A much larger clone sits a single nucleotide away, making a read error possible. This rearrangement joins TRBV6-4 to TRBJ2-7, with D perhaps matching TRBD1 or TRBD2 (5 bases each). CDR1 MRHNA and CDR2 SNTAGT come from the germline V gene. CDR3 length: 15 amino acids. CDR3 nucleotides: TGTGACAGCAGTGAATGGGGGACGGCGTCCTACGAGCAGTACTTC. Encoded protein: CDSSEWGTASYEQYF.

This clonotype has more than one count but fewer than ten. The chain carries TRBV20-1 and TRBJ2-5, with D tentatively TRBD1 (6 bases). There are 13 residues in the CDR3. Germline CDR1 DFQATT, CDR2 SNEGSKA (reference sequence). Trimming left V 5 bases short and J 1 base short, with 11 bases between. In DNA, the CDR3 is TGCAGTGCTCGACAGGACCTCCAAGAGACCCAGTACTTC. Translated, it gives CSARQDLQETQYF.

This clonotype appeared a few times. The V call is TRBV19, the J call TRBJ2-6; D is undetermined. V lost 7 bases to trimming and J lost 4 bases, with 14 bases between them. The germline V gene encodes CDR1 LNHDA and CDR2 SQIVND (reference sequence). CDR3 length equals 15 residues. The DNA for the CDR3 is TGTGCCAGTAAGATTGGGCGTTCCGGGGCCAACGTCCTGACTTTC. This gives the protein CASKIGRSGANVLTF. The full variable domain, its missing parts supplied by reference TRBV19 and TRBJ2-6, is DGGITQSPKYLFRKEGQNVTLSCEQNLNHDAMYWYRQDPGQGLRLIYYSQIVNDFQKGDIAEGYSVSREKKESFPLTVTSAQKNPTAFYLCASKIGRSGANVLTFGAGSRLTVL.

This clonotype came up a few times. The chain has TRBV19 and TRBJ1-2, with D maybe TRBD1 (6 bases). Looked up from germline, CDR1 is LNHDA and CDR2 is SQIVND (reference sequence). V was cut by 6 bases and J by 2 bases, with 7 bases left in between. The CDR3 extends over 12 amino acids. The CDR3 region has the DNA TGTGCCAGTAGCGACAGGAACTATGGCTACACCTTC. It specifies CASSDRNYGYTF. Based on the CDR3 plus reference TRBV19 and TRBJ1-2, the full variable domain is DGGITQSPKYLFRKEGQNVTLSCEQNLNHDAMYWYRQDPGQGLRLIYYSQIVNDFQKGDIAEGYSVSREKKESFPLTVTSAQKNPTAFYLCASSDRNYGYTFGSGTRLTVV.

The V gene is TRBV29-1, the J gene TRBJ2-7, with D uncertain. Germline CDR1 is SQVTM and CDR2 is ANQGSEA. Trimming took off 4 bases at V and 2 bases at J, with 9 bases between the two ends. This CDR3 has 12 amino acids. The CDR3 protein is CSVAAGTYEQYF. The CDR3, as DNA: TGCAGCGTTGCTGCAGGAACCTACGAGCAGTACTTC.

V usage is TRBV7-6 and J usage is TRBJ2-2, with D possibly TRBD1 on 6 matching bases. V was pared by 2 bases and J by 4 bases, with 23 bases between. This CDR3 has 19 residues. Germline values: CDR1 SGHVS, CDR2 FNYEAQ. For the CDR3, the DNA is TGTGCCAGCAGCTTAAATTACAGGGTAGGATCCGTTGCCACCGGGGAGCTGTTTTTT. Protein product: CASSLNYRVGSVATGELFF.

The chain couples TRBV9 to TRBJ2-7; possible D gene TRBD2, 7 bases. The V and J ends lost 0 bases and 7 bases respectively, with 17 bases between them. The CDR3 extends over 15 amino acids. The germline V gene has CDR1 SGDLS and CDR2 YYNGEE. CDR3 sequence: CASSVELTGRGEQYF. In DNA form, the CDR3 reads TGTGCCAGCAGCGTAGAACTTACAGGGAGGGGGGAGCAGTACTTC. The variable domain in full, completed from reference TRBV9 and TRBJ2-7, reads DSGVTQTPKHLITATGQRVTLRCSPRSGDLSVYWYQQSLDQGLQFLIQYYNGEERAKGNILERFSAQQFPDLHSELNLSSLELGDSALYFCASSVELTGRGEQYFGPGTRLTVT.

This clonotype was found a few times. The chain joins TRBV5-8 to TRBJ2-7, with 11 bases identical to TRBD1. In germline, CDR1 is SGHTS, CDR2 YDEGEE. The CDR3 is 17 amino acids. J gave up 1 base and V 0 bases, and 6 bases lay outside the gene matches. This CDR3 is CASSLGGQGAPSYEQYF. The CDR3 nucleotides are TGTGCCAGCAGCTTGGGCGGACAGGGGGCGCCGTCCTACGAGCAGTACTTC.

This sequence joins TRBV15 and TRBJ2-7, with TRBD1 matching over 9 bases. CDR1 is LNHNV, CDR2 YYDKDF, per germline (reference sequence). Unmatched junction bases numbered 8, after V lost 4 bases and J lost 1 base. This CDR3 comprises 16 residues. The CDR3 sequence: CATSTLRQGGSYEQYF. CDR3 sequence (DNA): TGTGCCACCAGCACCCTTCGACAGGGGGGATCCTACGAGCAGTACTTC.

This clonotype showed up just a few times. V usage is TRBV12-3 or TRBV12-4 and J usage is TRBJ1-2, with 7 bases that match TRBD1. V trimming: 3 bases; J trimming: 5 bases; junction bases outside the gene matches: 9. The CDR3 has 15 amino acids. Written as DNA, the CDR3 is TGTGCCAGCAGTTTGCAGGGGGGGACGAAATATGGCTACACCTTC. Translated: CASSLQGGTKYGYTF.

The V and J genes are TRBV25-1 and TRBJ1-5; tentative D call: TRBD1 (5 bases). The CDR3 is made up of 14 amino acids. Germline V gene data show CDR1 as MGHDK and CDR2 as SYGVNS. V lost 5 bases and J lost 7, with 15 bases in between. CDR3 in amino acids: CASSLMGGWQPQHF. CDR3 sequence (DNA): TGTGCCAGCAGTTTGATGGGGGGTTGGCAGCCCCAGCATTTT.

CDR3 sequence (DNA): TGTGCCAGCAGCTTAGTTGGACTAGCAGAGACCCAGTACTTC. It is translated as CASSLVGLAETQYF. The chain joins TRBV7-2 to TRBJ2-5, with 8 bases identical to TRBD2. This CDR3 is 14 amino acids long. The germline V gene has CDR1 SGHTA and CDR2 FQGNSA. Trimming removed 1 base from V and 4 bases from J; junction bases left unmatched: 2.

CDR3 coding DNA: TGCGCCAGCAGCTTGGATGAGGGGGCGCGTGGCTACACCTTC. This encodes CASSLDEGARGYTF. This rearrangement joins TRBV5-1 to TRBJ1-2; TRBD1 aligns across 7 bases. V lost 0 bases to trimming and J lost 7 bases; unmatched junction nucleotides: 6. The CDR3 runs 14 residues. Germline CDR1 reads SGHRS; CDR2 reads YFSETQ.

This clonotype occurred a few times. The rearrangement joins TRBV10-2 to TRBJ2-2; 8 positions agree with TRBD2. There are 16 residues in the CDR3. Trimming cost V 8 bases and J 3 bases; bases outside gene matches: 11. The germline V gene has CDR1 WSHSY and CDR2 SAAADI. The CDR3 loop reads CASDREGLGDTGELFF. DNA for the CDR3: TGCGCCAGCGATAGGGAGGGACTAGGCGACACCGGGGAGCTGTTTTTT.

This clonotype was found a few times. J is TRBJ2-7 and V is TRBV7-2; 7 bases agree with TRBD2. Germline V gene sequence: CDR1 SGHTA, CDR2 FQGNSA. The trim removed 0 bases at V and 2 bases at J, leaving 1 base unmatched. The CDR3 sequence is 14 residues long. In nucleotides, the CDR3 is TGTGCCAGCAGCTTAGCCCGGGGGGCCTACGAGCAGTACTTC. Its translation: CASSLARGAYEQYF.

The gene calls are TRBV7-9 and TRBJ2-2; 10 bases are a match to TRBD2. Germline V gives CDR1 SEHNR, CDR2 FQNEAQ (reference sequence). The CDR3 is made up of 16 amino acids. The V segment lost 5 bases and the J segment 0 bases; nucleotides outside the gene matches: 3. The CDR3 here is CASSPTSGANTGELFF. DNA for the CDR3: TGTGCCAGCAGCCCAACTAGCGGGGCGAACACCGGGGAGCTGTTTTTT. Based on the CDR3 plus reference TRBV7-9 and TRBJ2-2, the full variable domain is DTGVSQNPRHKITKRGQNVTFRCDPISEHNRLYWYRQTLGQGPEFLTYFQNEAQLEKSRLLSDRFSAERPKGSFSTLEIQRTEQGDSAMYLCASSPTSGANTGELFFGEGSRLTVL.

V is TRBV4-2 and J is TRBJ2-7; 8 bases line up with TRBD2. V lost 4 bases and J lost 5; bases outside the gene matches: 13. The CDR3 covers 16 residues. Germline CDR1 and CDR2: LGHNA and YNFKEQ. The CDR3: CASSLTLAGAFHEQYF. CDR3 sequence (DNA): TGTGCCAGCAGCCTTACGCTAGCGGGTGCTTTCCACGAGCAGTACTTC.

The chain uses TRBV5-4 and TRBJ1-2, with 7 bases identical to TRBD1. The V gene's germline CDR1 is SGHNT and CDR2 YYREEE (reference sequence). The CDR3 is 15 amino acids. Germline trimming cut 0 bases from V and 4 bases from J; bases unmatched to any gene: 6. The CDR3 loop reads CASSLGEGQLYGYTF. CDR3 nucleotides: TGTGCCAGCAGCTTGGGTGAGGGACAGCTCTATGGCTACACCTTC.